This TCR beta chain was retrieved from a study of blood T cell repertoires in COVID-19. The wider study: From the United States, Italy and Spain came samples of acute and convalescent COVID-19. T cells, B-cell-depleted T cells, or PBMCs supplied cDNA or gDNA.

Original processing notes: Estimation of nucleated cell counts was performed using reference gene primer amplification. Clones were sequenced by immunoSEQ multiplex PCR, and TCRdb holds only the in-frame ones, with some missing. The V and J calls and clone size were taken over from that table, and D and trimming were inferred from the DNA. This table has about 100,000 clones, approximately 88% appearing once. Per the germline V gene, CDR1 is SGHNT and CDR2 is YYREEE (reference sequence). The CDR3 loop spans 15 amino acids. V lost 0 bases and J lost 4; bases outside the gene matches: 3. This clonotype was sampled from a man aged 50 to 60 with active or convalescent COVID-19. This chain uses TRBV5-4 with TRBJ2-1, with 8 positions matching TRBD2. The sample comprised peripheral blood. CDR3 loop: CASSLGSGTYNEQFF. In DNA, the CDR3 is TGTGCCAGCAGCTTGGGTAGCGGGACTTACAATGAGCAGTTCTTC.